Each of the 29 T cell receptor beta chains below was sequenced from the same sample in a study of beta chain features in type 1 diabetes. Points from the study as a whole: All four CD4+ subsets of Type 1 diabetes patients contained TCRB CDR3s that were moderately but significantly shorter.

The authors reverse transcribed all of the isolated RNA, so sequencing captured expressed TCRB transcripts. Clones were sequenced by immunoSEQ multiplex PCR, and TCRdb holds only the in-frame ones, with some missing. There are about 650,000 clones in the sample; approximately 13% occur only once, and around 0.12% lies in the top ten. Antigens of these TCRs are unknown. Input material: naive CD4+ T cells from blood. The receptors come from a man aged 25-45 years with type 1 diabetes.

This clone was seen a few times. The chain couples TRBV9 to TRBJ2-1, with 8 bases lining up with TRBD2. Germline V CDR1 and CDR2: SGDLS, YYNGEE. J lost 8 bases, V lost 0 bases, and 10 bases had no gene match. CDR3 length equals 16 residues. This CDR3 is CASSVGMGLGGYEQFF. In nucleotides, the CDR3 is TGTGCCAGCAGCGTAGGTATGGGACTAGGGGGTTATGAGCAGTTCTTC.

Comments on this clone: The same CDR3 is also encoded by other DNA sequences in this sample. V gene TRBV14 combines with J gene TRBJ2-5; tentative D call: TRBD2 (6 bases). V lost 3 bases to trimming and J lost 4 bases, with 15 bases between them. This CDR3 region has 15 residues. Germline loops: CDR1 SGHDN, CDR2 FVKESK. This CDR3 reads CASSQRSGSGETQYF. The CDR3 DNA follows: TGTGCCAGCAGCCAGAGAAGCGGGTCCGGAGAGACCCAGTACTTC.

In this sample, this clone turned up a few times. The chain is built from TRBV7-2 and TRBJ1-1; 8 bases match TRBD1. The CDR3 covers 14 residues. CDR1 SGHTA and CDR2 FQGNSA come from the germline V gene. Trimming cost V 5 bases and J 5 bases; bases outside gene matches: 7. In nucleotides, the CDR3 is TGTGCCAGCAGCCCAGACAGGGGACGAACTGAAGCTTTCTTT. Translated: CASSPDRGRTEAFF.

This chain uses TRBV9 with TRBJ2-5, with TRBD2 matching over 7 bases. CDR3 length equals 15 residues. V was pared by 4 bases and J by 5 bases, with 11 bases of the junction left unmatched. Germline V gene data show CDR1 as SGDLS and CDR2 as YYNGEE. The CDR3 DNA reads as TGTGCCAGCAGCCCGCGGGGGACCCAAGACGAGACCCAGTACTTC. This codes for CASSPRGTQDETQYF.

This clone has only a few counts. CDR3 sequence (DNA): TGCGCCAGCAGCCCCGGGAGTCGGCAGGGGCTCAGCACAGATACGCAGTATTTT. Encoded protein: CASSPGSRQGLSTDTQYF. The genes are TRBV5-1 and TRBJ2-3; D assignment may be TRBD1 or TRBD2 (6 bases each). This CDR3 is 18 amino acids long. Germline V lookup: CDR1 SGHRS, CDR2 YFSETQ. The V end was cut by 4 bases, the J end by 0 bases, with 21 bases between.

V is TRBV4-1 and J is TRBJ2-3; tentative D call: TRBD2 (6 bases). The CDR3 runs to 16 residues. The germline V and J ends were trimmed by 6 bases and 3 bases, with 19 bases remaining between them. The germline gives CDR1 MGHRA, CDR2 YSYEKL. The CDR3 sequence: CASSSKAGPGTDTQYF. The CDR3 DNA reads as TGCGCCAGCAGTTCAAAGGCGGGGCCCGGAACAGATACGCAGTATTTT.

The chain has TRBV5-1 and TRBJ2-1; 11 nucleotides agree with TRBD1. Unmatched junction bases numbered 4, after V lost 2 bases and J lost 6 bases. The CDR3 contains 15 residues. Looked up from germline, CDR1 is SGHRS and CDR2 is YFSETQ. DNA for the CDR3: TGCGCCAGCAGCTTAGCCGGGACAGGGGGCAATGAGCAGTTCTTC. It specifies CASSLAGTGGNEQFF.

J is TRBJ1-5 and V is TRBV9; D not resolved. The CDR3 loop spans 14 amino acids. V gave up 4 bases and J gave up 0 bases, with 8 bases separating them. CDR1 and CDR2 from the germline V gene are SGDLS and YYNGEE. The CDR3 spells CASSPSYSNQPQHF. The DNA for the CDR3 is TGTGCCAGCAGCCCAAGCTATAGCAATCAGCCCCAGCATTTT.

In its sample, this clone was seen a few times. The gene calls are TRBV27 and TRBJ1-2, with D unresolved. V was trimmed by 3 bases and J by 4 bases, leaving 12 bases between them. CDR3 length: 14 residues. Germline CDR1 reads MNHEY; CDR2 reads SMNVEV (reference sequence). The CDR3 reads CASSLSPSSYGYTF. The CDR3 nucleotides read TGTGCCAGCAGTTTGTCCCCCAGCTCCTATGGCTACACCTTC.

J is TRBJ1-6 and V is TRBV6-5, with a tentative D call TRBD1 (5 bases). The CDR3 sequence is 14 residues long. The ends were cut back, 7 bases at V and 8 bases at J, with 15 bases in the middle. CDR1 and CDR2 from the germline V gene are MNHEY and SVGAGI. DNA for the CDR3: TGTGCCAGCAAGAAGGGGTTGGGATATTCACCCCTCCACTTT. The encoded protein is CASKKGLGYSPLHF.

This chain connects TRBV4-1 to TRBJ1-5; D unresolved. Trimming cost V 4 bases and J 3 bases, with 10 bases left between them. There are 14 residues in the CDR3. Germline CDR1 reads MGHRA; CDR2 reads YSYEKL. The CDR3 reads CASSPDWVNQPQHF. CDR3 in DNA: TGCGCCAGCAGCCCCGACTGGGTCAATCAGCCCCAGCATTTT.

The table lists this clone with a few counts. The chain combines TRBV10-3 with TRBJ2-7; D is unclear. Germline lookup yields CDR1 ENHRY and CDR2 SYGVKD. The CDR3 is 13 residues long. Trimming removed 4 bases at V and 2 bases at J, with 9 bases between. CDR3 in DNA: TGTGCCATCAGTGGGGGTGAGACCTACGAGCAGTACTTC. Translation gives CAISGGETYEQYF.

The sample holds a few counts of this clone. The V gene is TRBV7-2, the J gene TRBJ1-4, with TRBD1 as a possible D gene (6 bases). Germline assignment: CDR1 SGHTA and CDR2 FQGNSA. V lost 4 bases and J lost 8, with 17 bases in between. The CDR3 is made up of 15 amino acids. The CDR3: CASSSTRGHKEKLFF. As DNA, the CDR3 is TGTGCCAGCAGCTCTACCCGGGGACACAAGGAAAAACTGTTTTTT. Full variable domain (missing parts from reference TRBV7-2 and TRBJ1-4): GAGVSQSPSNKVTEKGKDVELRCDPISGHTALYWYRQSLGQGLEFLIYFQGNSAPDKSGLPSDRFSAERTGGSVSTLTIQRTQQEDSAVYLCASSSTRGHKEKLFFGSGTQLSVL.

The chain joins TRBV11-2 to TRBJ2-3, with D possibly TRBD2 on 6 matching bases. Germline V gene data show CDR1 as SGHAT and CDR2 as FQNNGV. With 3 bases removed from V and 0 bases from J, the gap between germline ends came to 19 bases. CDR3 size: 18 residues. CDR3: CASSFGGGIPSSTDTQYF. The CDR3 nucleotides are TGTGCCAGCAGCTTCGGAGGCGGGATTCCCTCTAGCACAGATACGCAGTATTTT. Using reference TRBV11-2 and TRBJ2-3 for the parts outside the CDR3, the full variable domain is EAGVAQSPRYKIIEKRQSVAFWCNPISGHATLYWYQQILGQGPKLLIQFQNNGVVDDSQLPKDRFSAERLKGVDSTLKIQPAKLEDSAVYLCASSFGGGIPSSTDTQYFGPGTRLTVL.

This clone was seen more than once but under ten times. The chain uses TRBV7-9 and TRBJ2-5, with D uncertain. The CDR3 totals 12 residues. Per germline, CDR1 SEHNR and CDR2 FQNEAQ (reference sequence). Trimming stripped 4 bases from V and 2 bases from J, with 5 bases between. CDR3 loop: CASSSGQETQYF. The CDR3 coding sequence is TGTGCCAGCAGCTCTGGGCAAGAGACCCAGTACTTC.

CDR3 sequence reads: CASTPGGGPYNEQFF. DNA of the CDR3: TGTGCCAGTACCCCAGGAGGGGGACCCTACAATGAGCAGTTCTTC. The chain employs TRBV19 and TRBJ2-1; possibly TRBD1 or TRBD2 for D (6 bases each). The V gene lost 7 bases and the J gene lost 2 bases, with 15 bases spanning the gap. The CDR3 contains 15 residues. Per germline, CDR1 LNHDA and CDR2 SQIVND (reference sequence).

The chain couples TRBV11-3 to TRBJ1-1, with TRBD1 identical over 7 bases. The CDR3 runs to 13 residues. The V segment lost 2 bases and the J segment 5 bases; nucleotides outside the gene matches: 2. Germline values: CDR1 SGHNT, CDR2 YENEEA. The DNA of the CDR3 is TGTGCCAGCAGCTTAACAGGGGATACTGAAGCTTTCTTT. This sequence encodes CASSLTGDTEAFF.

The rearrangement uses TRBV15 and TRBJ2-7, with 7 bases aligning to TRBD2. The length of the CDR3 is 15 residues. V lost 1 base and J lost 2; bases outside the gene matches: 5. Germline assignment: CDR1 LNHNV and CDR2 YYDKDF (reference sequence). CDR3 sequence (DNA): TGTGCCACCAGCAGAGGGTCCCGGGAGGCCTACGAGCAGTACTTC. Translation gives CATSRGSREAYEQYF. The entire variable domain, with the rest obtained from reference TRBV15 and TRBJ2-7, is as follows: DAMVIQNPRYQVTQFGKPVTLSCSQTLNHNVMYWYQQKSSQAPKLLFHYYDKDFNNEADTPDNFQSRRPNTSFCFLDIRSPGLGDTAMYLCATSRGSREAYEQYFGPGTRLTVT.

This clone was observed a few times. V and J are TRBV7-2 and TRBJ1-6; 9 positions agree with TRBD1. Germline V gene sequence: CDR1 SGHTA, CDR2 FQGNSA. Trimming took 1 base from V and 10 from J; bases not matched to a gene: 8. This CDR3 has 16 amino acids. CDR3 sequence (DNA): TGTGCCAGCAGCTTAGGTGGGACAGGGATGGGCTCACCCCTCCACTTT. Amino acids: CASSLGGTGMGSPLHF.

CDR3 DNA: TGTGCCAGCTCACCAGCCCAGGGAGACTTCTATGGCTACACCTTC. This gives the protein CASSPAQGDFYGYTF. The chain links TRBV18 to TRBJ1-2, with a possible D match to TRBD1 (5 bases). With 2 bases removed from V and 4 bases from J, the gap between germline ends came to 14 bases. Looked up from germline, CDR1 is KGHSH and CDR2 is LQKENI. The CDR3 totals 15 residues.

The gene calls are TRBV12-5 and TRBJ2-7; D gene ambiguous. Germline V gene data show CDR1 as LGHNT and CDR2 as FRNRAP. V lost 1 base, J lost 7 bases, and 8 bases lay in between. The length of the CDR3 is 12 residues. CDR3: CASGLESGEQYF. Here the CDR3 DNA reads TGTGCTAGTGGTTTGGAGAGTGGGGAGCAGTACTTC.

This clone has just a few counts. The chain uses TRBV6-5 and TRBJ2-3; TRBD2 matches 8 bases. The J segment lost 4 bases and the V segment lost 6 bases, leaving 9 bases of the junction unmatched. CDR3 length equals 15 residues. In germline, CDR1 is MNHEY, CDR2 SVGAGI. CDR3 protein: CASSPRGGAADTQYF. The DNA for the CDR3 is TGTGCCAGCAGCCCTCGGGGGGGGGCAGCAGATACGCAGTATTTT.

In this sample, this clone turned up a few times. V gene TRBV4-2 combines with J gene TRBJ1-4, with a weak D call TRBD1 (6 bases). The CDR3 is 17 amino acids. V was pared by 4 bases and J by 5 bases, with 20 bases between. Per germline, CDR1 LGHNA and CDR2 YNFKEQ. The CDR3 DNA reads TGTGCCAGCAGCCCCACTATTGGGGGGGCCTGGAATGAAAAACTGTTTTTT. It specifies CASSPTIGGAWNEKLFF.

This chain connects TRBV30 to TRBJ2-3; 10 bases fit TRBD2. CDR3 length equals 13 residues. The V gene's germline CDR1 is GTSNPN and CDR2 SVGIG (reference sequence). V was clipped by 7 bases and J by 7 bases; unmatched bases: 8. The CDR3 nucleotides read TGTGCCTCCCCCTTAGCGGGGGGCAATACGCAGTATTTT. It is translated as CASPLAGGNTQYF.

Notes on this clone: An end of the junction does not agree with germline; a read error may underlie this. CDR3 protein: CASSLAGTKETQYF. As DNA, the CDR3 is TGTGCTAGCAGCTTGGCAGGGACGAAAGAGACCCAGTACTTC. The chain is built from TRBV7-7 and TRBJ2-5; D might be TRBD1 or TRBD2, each matching 5 bases. This CDR3 is built from 14 residues. Germline V CDR1 and CDR2: SSHAT, FNYEAQ (reference sequence).

The sample holds a few counts of this clone. This sequence joins TRBV7-2 and TRBJ2-1; 7 bases agree with TRBD1. Germline V gives CDR1 SGHTA, CDR2 FQGNSA. J lost 0 bases, V lost 5 bases, and 7 bases had no gene match. CDR3 size: 16 residues. CDR3 protein: CASSLDRASSYNEQFF. The CDR3 DNA is TGTGCCAGCAGCCTCGACAGGGCGAGCTCCTACAATGAGCAGTTCTTC.

This clone was recorded a few times. The V gene is TRBV9, the J gene TRBJ2-3; 10 bases map to TRBD2. Germline V gene data show CDR1 as SGDLS and CDR2 as YYNGEE. This CDR3 has 15 residues. V lost 4 bases, J lost 1 base, and 3 bases stayed unmatched. CDR3 sequence: CASSIGLAGTDTQYF. The CDR3 DNA reads as TGTGCCAGCAGCATCGGACTAGCGGGCACAGATACGCAGTATTTT.

This clone has a handful of counts. The chain uses TRBV29-1 and TRBJ1-5; D possibly corresponds to TRBD1 (5 bases). The V end lost 4 bases, the J end lost 3 bases, and 10 bases lay between the germline ends. The CDR3 runs 13 residues. CDR1 is SQVTM and CDR2 is ANQGSEA in the germline V gene. CDR3 coding DNA: TGCAGCGTTGTCACAGGTTTCAATCAGCCCCAGCATTTT. Its protein product is CSVVTGFNQPQHF.

V usage is TRBV7-2 and J usage is TRBJ1-2, with a weak D call TRBD1 (5 bases). This CDR3 comprises 14 residues. Trimming removed 5 bases at V and 7 bases at J, with 17 bases between. The V gene's germline CDR1 is SGHTA and CDR2 FQGNSA. CDR3 bases: TGTGCCAGCAGCCTCGGCGGGGCAGTAGGTGGCTACACCTTC. Translation gives CASSLGGAVGGYTF.